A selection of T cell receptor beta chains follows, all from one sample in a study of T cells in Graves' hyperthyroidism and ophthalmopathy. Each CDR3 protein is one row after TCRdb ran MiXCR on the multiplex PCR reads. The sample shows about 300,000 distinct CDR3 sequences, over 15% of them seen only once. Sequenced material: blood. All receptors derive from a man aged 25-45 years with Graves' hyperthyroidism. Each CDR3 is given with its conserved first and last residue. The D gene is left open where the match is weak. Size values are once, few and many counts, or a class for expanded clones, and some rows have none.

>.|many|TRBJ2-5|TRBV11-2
CASSFTPGRGQETQYF
TGTGCCAGCAGCTTTACCCCGGGGCGCGGCCAAGAGACCCAGTACTTC
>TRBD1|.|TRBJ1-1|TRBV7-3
CASSLTDREGSTEAFF
TGTGCCAGCAGCTTAACGGACAGGGAGGGGAGCACTGAAGCTTTCTTT
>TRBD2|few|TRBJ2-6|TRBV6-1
CTSSGGDTAGANVLTF
TGTACCAGCTCGGGGGGGGATACGGCTGGGGCCAACGTCCTGACTTTC
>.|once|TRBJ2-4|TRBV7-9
CASSYAGVIGKNIQYF
TGTGCCAGCAGCTACGCAGGGGTGATTGGCAAAAACATTCAGTACTTC
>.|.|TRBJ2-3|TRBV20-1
CSARGGNTDTQYF
TGCAGTGCTAGAGGGGGGAACACAGATACGCAGTATTTT
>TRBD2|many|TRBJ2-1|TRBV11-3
CASSLVVGGNHEQFF
TGTGCCAGCAGCTTAGTCGTGGGAGGGAACCATGAGCAGTTCTTC
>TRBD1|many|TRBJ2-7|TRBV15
CATSRVRDRGYEQYF
TGTGCCACCAGCAGGGTCCGGGACAGGGGCTACGAGCAGTACTTC
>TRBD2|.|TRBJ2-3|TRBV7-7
CASSSGTIGTDTQYF
TGTGCTAGCAGCTCCGGGACTATCGGCACAGATACGCAGTATTTT
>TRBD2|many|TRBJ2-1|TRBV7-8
CASSLGLFSGSTYEQFF
TGTGCCAGCAGCTTAGGTTTATTTAGCGGGAGTACCTATGAGCAGTTCTTC
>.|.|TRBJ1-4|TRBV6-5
CASSYSGTSTFNEKLFF
TGTGCCAGCAGTTACTCCGGGACATCGACTTTTAATGAAAAACTGTTTTTT
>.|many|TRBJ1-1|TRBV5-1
CASSLRGANTEAFF
TGCGCCAGCAGCTTACGAGGGGCGAACACTGAAGCTTTCTTT
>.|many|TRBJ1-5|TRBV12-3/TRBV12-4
CASSLGGRGDNQPQHF
TGTGCCAGCAGTTTAGGAGGTCGCGGTGACAATCAGCCCCAGCATTTT
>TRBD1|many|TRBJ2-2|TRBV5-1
CASSRDRGDTGELFF
TGCGCCAGCAGCCGGGACAGGGGCGACACCGGGGAGCTGTTTTTT
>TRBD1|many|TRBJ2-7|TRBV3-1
CASSPARGPYEQYF
TGTGCCAGCAGCCCCGCTAGGGGGCCCTACGAGCAGTACTTC
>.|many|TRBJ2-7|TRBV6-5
CASSYSLGLGEQYF
TGTGCCAGCAGTTACTCGTTGGGGCTAGGCGAGCAGTACTTC
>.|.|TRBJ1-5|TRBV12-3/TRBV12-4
CASSFRGQPEHF
TGTGCCAGCAGTTTTAGAGGTCAGCCCGAGCATTTT
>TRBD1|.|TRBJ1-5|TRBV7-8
CASSPGRDRNHPQRF
TGTGCCAGCAGCCCAGGCCGGGACAGAAATCATCCCCAGCGTTTT
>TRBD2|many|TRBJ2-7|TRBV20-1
CSAELAEYEQYF
TGCAGTGCTGAACTAGCGGAGTACGAGCAGTACTTC
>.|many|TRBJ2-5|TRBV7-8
CASSVDSQETQYF
TGTGCCAGCAGCGTAGACAGCCAAGAGACCCAGTACTTC
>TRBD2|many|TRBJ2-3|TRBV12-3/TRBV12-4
CASRGGRRTDTQYF
TGTGCCAGCCGGGGCGGGAGGAGGACAGATACGCAGTATTTT
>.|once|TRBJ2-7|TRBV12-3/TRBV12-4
CVSSEGPDFYEQYF
TGTGTCAGCAGCGAGGGACCAGACTTTTACGAGCAGTACTTC
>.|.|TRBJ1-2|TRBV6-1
CASSWQGNGYTF
TGTGCCAGCAGTTGGCAGGGTAATGGCTACACCTTC
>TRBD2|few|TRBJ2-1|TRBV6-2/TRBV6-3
CASSLAGGPDEQFF
TGTGCCAGCAGCCTAGCGGGAGGGCCCGATGAGCAGTTCTTC
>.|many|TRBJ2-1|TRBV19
CASSITLGPHNEQFF
TGTGCCAGTAGTATTACCCTAGGACCGCACAATGAGCAGTTCTTC
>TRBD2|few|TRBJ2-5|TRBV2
CASWGRLAGQETQYF
TGTGCCAGCTGGGGGAGACTAGCGGGCCAAGAGACCCAGTACTTC
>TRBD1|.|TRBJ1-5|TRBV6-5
CASSYSGTGGQPQHF
TGTGCCAGCAGTTACTCCGGGACAGGTGGCCAGCCCCAGCATTTT
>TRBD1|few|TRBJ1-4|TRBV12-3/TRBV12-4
CASSSPGQGEGKLFF
TGTGCCAGCAGTTCCCCGGGACAGGGGGAGGGAAAACTGTTTTTT